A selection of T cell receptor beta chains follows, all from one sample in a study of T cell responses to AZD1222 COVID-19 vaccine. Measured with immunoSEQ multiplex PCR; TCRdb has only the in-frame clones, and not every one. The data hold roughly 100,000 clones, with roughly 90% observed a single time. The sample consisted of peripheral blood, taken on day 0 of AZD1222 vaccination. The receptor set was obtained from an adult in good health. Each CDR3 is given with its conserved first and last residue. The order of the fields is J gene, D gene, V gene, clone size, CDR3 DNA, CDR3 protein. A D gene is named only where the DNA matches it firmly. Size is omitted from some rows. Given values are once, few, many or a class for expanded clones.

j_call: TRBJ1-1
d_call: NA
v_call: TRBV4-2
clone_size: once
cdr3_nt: TGTGCCAGCGTTAAAAACACTGAAGCTTTCTTT
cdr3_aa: CASVKNTEAFF

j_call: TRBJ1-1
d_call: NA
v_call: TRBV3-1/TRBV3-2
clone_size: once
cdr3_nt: TGTGCCAGCAGCCAGACCATAGGGTCCACTGAAGCTTTCTTT
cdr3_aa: CASSQTIGSTEAFF

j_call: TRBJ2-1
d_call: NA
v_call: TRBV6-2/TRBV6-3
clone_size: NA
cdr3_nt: TGTGCCAGCAGTTACAGGTCGAATGAGCAGTTCTTC
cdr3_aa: CASSYRSNEQFF

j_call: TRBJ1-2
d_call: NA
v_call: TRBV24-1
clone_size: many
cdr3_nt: TGTGCCACCAGTGATCTTTCCTCCCCGCCTAGTGGCTACACCTTC
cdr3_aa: CATSDLSSPPSGYTF

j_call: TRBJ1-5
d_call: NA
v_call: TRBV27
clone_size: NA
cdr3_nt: TGTGCCAGCAGTGAGTGGGGTTCGGGGGCCAGAAACAATCAGCCCCAGCATTTT
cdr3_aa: CASSEWGSGARNNQPQHF

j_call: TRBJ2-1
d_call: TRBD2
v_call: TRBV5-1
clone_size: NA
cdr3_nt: TGCGCCAGCAGCTTGGTTCCTAGCGGAGCTAGCTCTGAGCAGTTCTTC
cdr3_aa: CASSLVPSGASSEQFF

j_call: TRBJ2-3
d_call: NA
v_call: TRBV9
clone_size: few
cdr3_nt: TGTGCCAGCAGCGTAGAGGACAGCCATAGCACAGATACGCAGTATTTT
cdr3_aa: CASSVEDSHSTDTQYF

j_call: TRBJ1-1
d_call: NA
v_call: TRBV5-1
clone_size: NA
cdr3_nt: TGCGCCAGCAGCATCTCTGTCCCCGGGAACACTGAAGCTTTCTTT
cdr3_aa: CASSISVPGNTEAFF

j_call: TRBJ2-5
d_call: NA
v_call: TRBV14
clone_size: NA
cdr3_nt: TGTGCCAGCAGCCAATACAGGTCGCAAGAGACCCAGTACTTC
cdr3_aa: CASSQYRSQETQYF

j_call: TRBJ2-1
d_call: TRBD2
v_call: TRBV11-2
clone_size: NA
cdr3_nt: TGTGCCAGCAGCTTAAGCGGGAGATTGAATGAGCAGTTCTTC
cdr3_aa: CASSLSGRLNEQFF

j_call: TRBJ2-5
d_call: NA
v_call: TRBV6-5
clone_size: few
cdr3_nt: TGTGCCAGCAGTTCTAGGGGATCAGAGACCCAGTACTTC
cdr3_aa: CASSSRGSETQYF

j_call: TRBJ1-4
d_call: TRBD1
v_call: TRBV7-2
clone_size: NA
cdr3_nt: TGTGCCAGCAGCTCTCCCGGGACAGGGGCTGAAAAACTGTTTTTT
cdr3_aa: CASSSPGTGAEKLFF

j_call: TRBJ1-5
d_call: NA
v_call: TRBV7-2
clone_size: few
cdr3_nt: TGTGCCAGCAGCTTATCCCGTAGCAATCAGCCCCAGCATTTT
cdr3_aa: CASSLSRSNQPQHF

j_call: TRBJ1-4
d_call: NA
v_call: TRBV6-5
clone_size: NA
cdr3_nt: TGTGCCAGCAGAAGGTCAACTAATGAAAAACTGTTTTTT
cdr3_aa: CASRRSTNEKLFF

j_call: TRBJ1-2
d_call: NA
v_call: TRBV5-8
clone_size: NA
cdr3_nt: TGTGCCAGCAGCTTGGGGCAGGGACACAACTATGGCTACACCTTC
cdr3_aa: CASSLGQGHNYGYTF

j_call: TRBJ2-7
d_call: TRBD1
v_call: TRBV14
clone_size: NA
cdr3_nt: TGTGCCAGCAGTCAAAGCGGACAGGGGTCCTACGAGCAGTACTTC
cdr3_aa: CASSQSGQGSYEQYF

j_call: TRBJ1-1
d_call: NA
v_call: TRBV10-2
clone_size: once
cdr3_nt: TGCGCCAGCATTCTAGGGGGGGGAACTGAAGCTTTCTTT
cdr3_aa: CASILGGGTEAFF

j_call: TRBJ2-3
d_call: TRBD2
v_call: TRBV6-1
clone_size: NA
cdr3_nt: TGTGCCAGCAGTGAAGAGGTAGCGGGAGGTACAGATACGCAGTATTTT
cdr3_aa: CASSEEVAGGTDTQYF

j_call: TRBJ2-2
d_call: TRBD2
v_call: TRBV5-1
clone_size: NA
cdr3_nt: TGCGCCAGCAGCTTGGTTCTCCGACTAGCGGAGTACACCGGGGAGCTGTTTTTT
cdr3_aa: CASSLVLRLAEYTGELFF

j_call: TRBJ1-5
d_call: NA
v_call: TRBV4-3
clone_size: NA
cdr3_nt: TGCGCCAGCAGCCAAGATTGGAAGCAGCCCCAGCATTTT
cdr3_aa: CASSQDWKQPQHF

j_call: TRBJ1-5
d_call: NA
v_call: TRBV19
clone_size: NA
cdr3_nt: TGTGCCAGTAGTATGAGGGCGGGGGCTCAGCCCCAGCATTTT
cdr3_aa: CASSMRAGAQPQHF

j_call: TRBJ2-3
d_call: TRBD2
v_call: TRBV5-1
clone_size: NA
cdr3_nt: TGCGCCAGCAGCTTGGTGGGCGGGAGGGCAGATACGCAGTATTTT
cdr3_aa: CASSLVGGRADTQYF

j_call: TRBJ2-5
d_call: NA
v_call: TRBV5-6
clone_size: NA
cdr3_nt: TGTGCCAGCAGCTGGGAACTAGGGGAAGAGACCCAGTACTTC
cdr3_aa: CASSWELGEETQYF

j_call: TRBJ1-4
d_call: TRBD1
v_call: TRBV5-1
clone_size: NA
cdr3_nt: TGCGCCAGCAGAATGACAGGGCTGGTAACTAATGAAAAACTGTTTTTT
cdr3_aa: CASRMTGLVTNEKLFF

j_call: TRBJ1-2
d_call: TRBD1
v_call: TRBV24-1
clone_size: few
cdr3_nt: TGTGCCACCAGTGACGGACAGGGATTGGGAGGCTACACCTTC
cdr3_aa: CATSDGQGLGGYTF

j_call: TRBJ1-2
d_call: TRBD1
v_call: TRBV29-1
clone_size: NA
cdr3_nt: TGCAGCGTTCATAACTTGGGGACAGGGGACTATGGCTACACCTTC
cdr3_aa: CSVHNLGTGDYGYTF

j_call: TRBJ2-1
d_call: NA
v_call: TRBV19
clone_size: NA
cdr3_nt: TGTGCCAGTAGTATCCCCGGGACAAAGACTTACAATGAGCAGTTCTTC
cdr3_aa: CASSIPGTKTYNEQFF

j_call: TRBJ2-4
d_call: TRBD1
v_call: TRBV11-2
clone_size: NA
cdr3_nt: TGTGCCAGCAGCCCGGGACAGGGGGCAGGAAACATTCAGTACTTC
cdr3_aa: CASSPGQGAGNIQYF

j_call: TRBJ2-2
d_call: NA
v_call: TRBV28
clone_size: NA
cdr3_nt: TGTGCCGGTCAATTGGGAACCGGGGAGCTGTTTTTT
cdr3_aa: CAGQLGTGELFF

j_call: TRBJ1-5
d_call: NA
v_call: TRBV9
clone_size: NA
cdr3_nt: TGTGCCAGCAGTAATGGGGTGCGCAATCAGCCCCAGCATTTT
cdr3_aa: CASSNGVRNQPQHF

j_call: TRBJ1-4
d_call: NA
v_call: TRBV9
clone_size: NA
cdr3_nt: TGTGCCAGCAGCGTAGACGCATTACGGGAAAAACTGTTTTTT
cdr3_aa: CASSVDALREKLFF

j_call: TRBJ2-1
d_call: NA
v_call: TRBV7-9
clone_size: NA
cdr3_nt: TGTGCCAGCAGCTCCAACTACAAGACCTACGGGTTCTTC
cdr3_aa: CASSSNYKTYGFF

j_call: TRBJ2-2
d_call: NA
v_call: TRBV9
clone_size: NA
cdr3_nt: TGTGCCAGCAGCGTAGCTGGTGGCCTGAACACCGGGGAGCTGTTTTTT
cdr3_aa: CASSVAGGLNTGELFF

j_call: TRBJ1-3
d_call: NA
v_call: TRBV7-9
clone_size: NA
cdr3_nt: TGTGCCAGCAGCTTAGAATTGTCAGGGCGAGGGAACACCATATATTTT
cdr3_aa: CASSLELSGRGNTIYF

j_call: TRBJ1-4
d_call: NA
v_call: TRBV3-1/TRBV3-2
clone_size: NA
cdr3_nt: TGTGCCAGCAGCCAAGGGGGGAATGAAAAACTGTTTTTT
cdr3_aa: CASSQGGNEKLFF

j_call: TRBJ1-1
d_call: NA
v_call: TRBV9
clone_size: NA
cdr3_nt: TGTGCCAGCAGCGAAGGGGGTGGCACTGAAGCTTTCTTT
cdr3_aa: CASSEGGGTEAFF

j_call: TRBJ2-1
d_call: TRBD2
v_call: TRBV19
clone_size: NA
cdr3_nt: TGTGCCAGTAAGCCTAGCGGGAGCTACAATGAGCAGTTCTTC
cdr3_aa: CASKPSGSYNEQFF

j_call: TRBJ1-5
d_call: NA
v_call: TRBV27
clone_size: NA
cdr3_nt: TGTGCCAGCAGAGACTATAGCAATCAGCCCCAGCATTTT
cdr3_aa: CASRDYSNQPQHF

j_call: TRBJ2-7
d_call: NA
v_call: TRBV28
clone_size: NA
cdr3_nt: TGTGCCAGCAGCTGGGGGCAGGGCCCCAACGAGCAGTACTTC
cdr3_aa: CASSWGQGPNEQYF

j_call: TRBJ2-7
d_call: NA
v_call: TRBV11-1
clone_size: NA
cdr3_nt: TGTGCCAGCAGCTTCAGCGGCTACGAGCAGTACTTC
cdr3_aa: CASSFSGYEQYF

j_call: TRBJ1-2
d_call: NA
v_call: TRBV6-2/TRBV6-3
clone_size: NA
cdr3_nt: TGTGCCAGCAGCTCCAGGGACCGAGACTATGGCTACACCTTC
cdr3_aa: CASSSRDRDYGYTF

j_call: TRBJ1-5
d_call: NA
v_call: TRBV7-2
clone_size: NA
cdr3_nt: TGTGCCAGCAGCTTAGCCCGAGGGGGTCAGCCCCAGCATTTT
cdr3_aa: CASSLARGGQPQHF

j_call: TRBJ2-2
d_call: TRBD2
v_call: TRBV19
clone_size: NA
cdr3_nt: TGTGCCAGTAAGAGAGGACTAGCGTACACCGGGGAGCTGTTTTTT
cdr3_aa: CASKRGLAYTGELFF

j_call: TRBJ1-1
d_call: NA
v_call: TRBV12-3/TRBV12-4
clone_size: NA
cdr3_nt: TGTGCCAGCAGTTTCCCGGGGGCTGAAGCTTTCTTT
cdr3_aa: CASSFPGAEAFF

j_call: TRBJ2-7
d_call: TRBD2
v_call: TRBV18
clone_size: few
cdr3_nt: TGTGCCAGCTCACCATCCATGGCGGGGGAGGTCGAGCAGTACTTC
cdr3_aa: CASSPSMAGEVEQYF